This is a list of T cell receptor beta chains from one sample in a study of CD8 T cells in Susac syndrome. TCRdb re-called the immunoSEQ multiplex PCR reads through MiXCR, storing one row per CDR3 protein. The sample has some 130,000 distinct CDR3 sequences, roughly 76% seen once. The sequencing sample was made of CD8+ T cells from PBMCs. These receptors were taken from a human donor with multiple sclerosis. Both conserved end residues are part of each CDR3. A D gene is named only where the DNA matches it firmly. Not every row has a clone size; where given, it reads once, few, many or a size class.

CDR3 | DNA | J | D | size | V
CASSLGTGSGSNQPQHF | TGTGCCAGCAGTCTTGGGACAGGGAGTGGCAGCAATCAGCCCCAGCATTTT | TRBJ1-5 | TRBD1 | NA | TRBV6-1
CASSVGRGSSYNEQFF | TGTGCCAGCAGCGTAGGACGGGGAAGCTCCTACAATGAGCAGTTCTTC | TRBJ2-1 | NA | NA | TRBV9
CASRQGETEAFF | TGTGCCAGCAGGCAGGGAGAGACTGAAGCTTTCTTT | TRBJ1-1 | NA | NA | TRBV27
CASSSSRGLNSGNTIYF | TGTGCCAGCAGCTCGTCGAGGGGCCTAAACTCTGGAAACACCATATATTTT | TRBJ1-3 | NA | NA | TRBV7-9
CASSQEGLAGDNTGELFF | TGCGCCAGCAGCCAAGAGGGACTAGCGGGAGATAACACCGGGGAGCTGTTTTTT | TRBJ2-2 | TRBD2 | NA | TRBV4-3
CASSFHMNTEAFF | TGTGCCAGCAGTTTTCACATGAACACTGAAGCTTTCTTT | TRBJ1-1 | NA | once | TRBV12-3/TRBV12-4
CASSMRASDEQFF | TGTGCCAGTAGTATGAGGGCCTCGGATGAGCAGTTCTTC | TRBJ2-1 | NA | NA | TRBV19
CASSPRGPGNTEAFF | TGTGCCAGTAGTCCCAGGGGGCCGGGGAACACTGAAGCTTTCTTT | TRBJ1-1 | TRBD1 | few | TRBV19
CASSLAAGGSYNEQFF | TGTGCCAGCAGTTTAGCCGCAGGGGGCTCCTACAATGAGCAGTTCTTC | TRBJ2-1 | TRBD1 | NA | TRBV12-3/TRBV12-4
CASSSFATNEKLFF | TGTGCCAGCAGTTCATTTGCAACTAATGAAAAACTGTTTTTT | TRBJ1-4 | NA | NA | TRBV7-9
CSVEDWQGHSTDTQYF | TGCAGCGTTGAAGATTGGCAGGGGCATAGCACAGATACGCAGTATTTT | TRBJ2-3 | NA | NA | TRBV29-1
CASRHRGWTEAFF | TGTGCCAGCAGGCACCGGGGGTGGACTGAAGCTTTCTTT | TRBJ1-1 | NA | few | TRBV6-5
CATLLAGEGTDTQYF | TGTGCCACCTTACTAGCGGGAGAGGGCACAGATACGCAGTATTTT | TRBJ2-3 | TRBD2 | NA | TRBV27
CASRIEQGKDSPLHF | TGTGCCAGCAGGATCGAACAGGGAAAGGATTCACCCCTCCACTTT | TRBJ1-6 | NA | NA | TRBV27
CASSLVNHEQYF | TGTGCCAGCAGCTTAGTCAACCACGAGCAGTACTTC | TRBJ2-7 | NA | NA | TRBV11-2
CASGLPHRQGDGYTF | TGTGCTAGTGGTTTGCCCCACAGACAGGGAGACGGCTACACCTTC | TRBJ1-2 | TRBD1 | NA | TRBV12-5
CASSGHNQPQHF | TGTGCCAGCAGCGGACACAATCAGCCCCAGCATTTT | TRBJ1-5 | NA | NA | TRBV7-9
CASSLAAGGPYNEQFF | TGTGCCAGCAGCTTAGCAGCGGGGGGGCCCTACAATGAGCAGTTCTTC | TRBJ2-1 | TRBD2 | NA | TRBV7-8
CASSEGEGTRSYTF | TGTGCCAGCAGTGAAGGGGAAGGGACTCGAAGCTACACCTTC | TRBJ1-2 | NA | NA | TRBV25-1
CASSFTTDEQFF | TGTGCCAGCAGCTTTACTACAGATGAGCAGTTCTTC | TRBJ2-1 | NA | NA | TRBV5-6
CASSSGLASYNEQFF | TGTGCCAGCAGTAGCGGACTAGCCTCCTACAATGAGCAGTTCTTC | TRBJ2-1 | TRBD2 | NA | TRBV27
CATPAAQGFGLLHTEQFF | TGTGCCACCCCGGCAGCACAGGGATTTGGGCTCCTACACACTGAGCAGTTCTTC | TRBJ2-1 | NA | NA | TRBV6-1
CASSSPRTGENMNTEAFF | TGTGCCAGCAGCTCACCCCGGACAGGGGAAAACATGAACACTGAAGCTTTCTTT | TRBJ1-1 | TRBD1 | once | TRBV7-9
CSARVGGQGAVDYGYTF | TGCAGTGCTAGAGTTGGGGGACAGGGGGCGGTCGACTATGGCTACACCTTC | TRBJ1-2 | TRBD1 | NA | TRBV20-1
CASSDQWDSGGSTDTQYF | TGTGCCAGCAGCGATCAATGGGATAGCGGGGGTTCCACCGATACGCAGTATTTT | TRBJ2-3 | TRBD2 | once | TRBV7-9
CASSFYTAPYEQYF | TGTGCCAGCAGCTTCTACACCGCACCCTACGAGCAGTACTTC | TRBJ2-7 | NA | NA | TRBV5-6
CASSSGTGVFKNTIYF | TGTGCCAGCAGCTCTGGGACAGGTGTTTTTAAAAACACCATATATTTT | TRBJ1-3 | TRBD1 | NA | TRBV5-6
CASSLNSPYNEQFF | TGTGCCAGCAGTTTAAACAGCCCCTACAATGAGCAGTTCTTC | TRBJ2-1 | NA | NA | TRBV27
CATSTSGSTQDTQYF | TGTGCCACCTCCACTAGCGGGAGCACCCAGGATACGCAGTATTTT | TRBJ2-3 | TRBD2 | NA | TRBV15
CASSEAANEQFF | TGTGCCAGCAGTGAGGCGGCCAATGAGCAGTTCTTC | TRBJ2-1 | NA | NA | TRBV2
CSARDPGASDKETQYF | TGCAGTGCTAGAGACCCGGGGGCTAGCGATAAAGAGACCCAGTACTTC | TRBJ2-5 | NA | NA | TRBV20-1
CASRVRGQPQHF | TGTGCCAGCAGAGTTCGAGGGCAGCCCCAGCATTTT | TRBJ1-5 | NA | once | TRBV12-3/TRBV12-4
CAISAGAGPEQFF | TGTGCCATCAGTGCCGGGGCAGGTCCAGAGCAGTTCTTC | TRBJ2-1 | NA | NA | TRBV10-3
CSVEPSGDLTDTQYF | TGCAGCGTTGAGCCTAGCGGGGACCTCACAGATACGCAGTATTTT | TRBJ2-3 | TRBD2 | NA | TRBV29-1
CASGLGGWDEKLFF | TGTGCTAGTGGCCTAGGGGGTTGGGATGAAAAACTGTTTTTT | TRBJ1-4 | NA | NA | TRBV12-5
CASSIFRESNQPQHF | TGTGCCAGTAGTATATTCAGGGAGAGCAATCAGCCCCAGCATTTT | TRBJ1-5 | NA | NA | TRBV19
CAWDWDSAGELFF | TGTGCCTGGGATTGGGACAGCGCCGGGGAGCTGTTTTTT | TRBJ2-2 | TRBD1 | NA | TRBV30
CASSPRTSGGHNEQFF | TGCGCCAGCAGCCCGCGGACTAGCGGGGGGCACAATGAGCAGTTCTTC | TRBJ2-1 | TRBD2 | NA | TRBV5-1
CASSQDDETQYF | TGTGCCAGCAGCCAAGATGATGAGACCCAGTACTTC | TRBJ2-5 | NA | NA | TRBV3-1
CASSQDSDGYYGYTF | TGTGCCAGCAGCCAAGACAGCGACGGCTACTATGGCTACACCTTC | TRBJ1-2 | NA | NA | TRBV14
CASSRSPVNTEAFF | TGTGCCAGCAGCAGGTCCCCAGTTAACACTGAAGCTTTCTTT | TRBJ1-1 | NA | NA | TRBV6-2/TRBV6-3
CASSLTKTGSGNTIYF | TGTGCCAGTAGTCTAACGAAAACAGGCTCTGGAAACACCATATATTTT | TRBJ1-3 | NA | once | TRBV19
CASSVDPASNYGYTF | TGTGCCAGCAGCGTTGATCCAGCTTCTAACTATGGCTACACCTTC | TRBJ1-2 | NA | few | TRBV2
CASSLFARQAPVGQFF | TGTGCCAGCAGTTTGTTCGCGAGACAGGCCCCGGTCGGGCAGTTCTTC | TRBJ2-1 | NA | NA | TRBV27
CASTQTRGLVSNYGYTF | TGTGCCAGCACTCAGACCCGCGGGTTGGTCTCGAACTATGGCTACACCTTC | TRBJ1-2 | NA | once | TRBV6-1
CASSFNGAGELFF | TGTGCCAGCAGTTTTAATGGGGCCGGGGAGCTGTTTTTT | TRBJ2-2 | NA | once | TRBV27
CSARATGTANTGELFF | TGCAGTGCTAGGGCCACCGGGACAGCAAACACCGGGGAGCTGTTTTTT | TRBJ2-2 | TRBD1 | NA | TRBV20-1
CASSLQMNEQFF | TGTGCCAGCAGTTTACAGATGAATGAGCAGTTCTTC | TRBJ2-1 | NA | NA | TRBV28
CASSLEDRVNDPGNTIYF | TGTGCCAGCAGCTTAGAGGACAGGGTAAATGATCCTGGAAACACCATATATTTT | TRBJ1-3 | TRBD1 | NA | TRBV7-8
CASSLLHTETQYF | TGTGCCAGCAGTTTATTGCATACAGAGACCCAGTACTTC | TRBJ2-5 | NA | NA | TRBV12-3/TRBV12-4
CSAPGLGKKSSYNEQFF | TGCAGTGCCCCGGGACTAGGGAAAAAGAGCTCCTACAATGAGCAGTTCTTC | TRBJ2-1 | TRBD2 | NA | TRBV20-1
CSATEFYGYTF | TGCAGTGCTACCGAGTTCTATGGCTACACCTTC | TRBJ1-2 | NA | once | TRBV20-1
CASSLALYGYTF | TGTGCCAGCAGCTTAGCCCTCTATGGCTACACCTTC | TRBJ1-2 | NA | NA | TRBV7-9
CASSLSSGFYGYTF | TGTGCCAGCAGTTTATCATCCGGCTTCTATGGCTACACCTTC | TRBJ1-2 | NA | NA | TRBV27
CSAQEGGARGLVTGELFF | TGCAGTGCTCAAGAGGGAGGGGCCAGGGGGCTTGTCACCGGGGAGCTGTTTTTT | TRBJ2-2 | NA | NA | TRBV20-1
CASSAKRPYGYTF | TGTGCCAGCAGTGCGAAAAGACCCTATGGCTACACCTTC | TRBJ1-2 | NA | NA | TRBV6-1
CASSQVGSTGELFF | TGTGCCAGCAGCCAAGTAGGGTCGACCGGGGAGCTGTTTTTT | TRBJ2-2 | NA | NA | TRBV3-1
CAISEYANGQFF | TGTGCCATCAGCGAGTACGCCAATGGGCAGTTCTTC | TRBJ2-1 | NA | NA | TRBV10-3
CASSLGLAGELNEQFF | TGCGCCAGCAGCTTGGGGCTAGCGGGAGAGTTAAATGAGCAGTTCTTC | TRBJ2-1 | TRBD2 | NA | TRBV5-1
CASSLSYARDNEQFF | TGTGCCAGCAGCTTAAGCTATGCCCGCGACAATGAGCAGTTCTTC | TRBJ2-1 | NA | NA | TRBV7-9